This TCR beta chain was profiled in a study of Ad26.COV2.S vaccination and SARS-CoV-2 variants. On the study more broadly: The study gave Ad26.COV2.S intramuscularly, once or twice 56 days apart.

The table came from immunoSEQ multiplex PCR; TCRdb's copy has only in-frame clones and leaves some out. Seen here are around 250,000 clones, 70% to 90% observed once, and the top ten hold roughly 3%. General observations from the study: Measurements of TCR breadth and depth may have given underestimates of the total T cell responses. Recipients of either vaccine or placebo displayed similar breadth of non-spike TCRs.

Trimming cost V 8 bases and J 8 bases, with 10 bases left between them. The CDR3 sequence is 11 residues long. Germline V CDR1 and CDR2: MNHEY, SMNVEV (reference sequence). The treatment was: around 19 received Ad26.COV2.S at low or high dose, single or two shots; several received placebo; per-sample allocation not given. The study sampled participants on day 63 after the first vaccine or placebo injection. The individual, an adult aged 18-55 years, was a donor in Boston. This clone was detected only a few times. The antigen is unknown. The clonotype was recovered from a person between 18 and 65 years old who received the Ad26.COV2.S COVID-19 vaccine or a placebo. The gene calls are TRBV27 and TRBJ1-5; D not resolved. Material: peripheral blood, obtained in a trial of Ad26.COV2.S vaccine versus placebo. The CDR3 region is CASDSWEPQHF. In DNA, the CDR3 is TGTGCCAGCGACTCTTGGGAGCCCCAGCATTTT.